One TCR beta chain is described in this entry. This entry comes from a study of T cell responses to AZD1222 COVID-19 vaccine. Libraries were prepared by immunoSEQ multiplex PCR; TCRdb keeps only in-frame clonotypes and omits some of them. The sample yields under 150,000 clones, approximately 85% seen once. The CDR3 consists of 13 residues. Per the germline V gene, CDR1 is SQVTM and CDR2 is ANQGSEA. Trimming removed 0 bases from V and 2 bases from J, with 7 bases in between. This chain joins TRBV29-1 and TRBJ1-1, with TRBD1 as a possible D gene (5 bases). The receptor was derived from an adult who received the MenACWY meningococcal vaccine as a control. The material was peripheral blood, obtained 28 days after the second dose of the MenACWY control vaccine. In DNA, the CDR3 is TGCAGCGTTGAAGAGGGGGGAAACACTGAAGCTTTCTTT. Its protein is CSVEEGGNTEAFF. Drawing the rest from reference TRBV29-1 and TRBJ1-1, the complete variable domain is SAVISQKPSRDICQRGTSLTIQCQVDSQVTMMFWYRQQPGQSLTLIATANQGSEATYESGFVIDKFPISRPNLTFSTLTVSNMSPEDSSIYLCSVEEGGNTEAFFGQGTRLTVV.